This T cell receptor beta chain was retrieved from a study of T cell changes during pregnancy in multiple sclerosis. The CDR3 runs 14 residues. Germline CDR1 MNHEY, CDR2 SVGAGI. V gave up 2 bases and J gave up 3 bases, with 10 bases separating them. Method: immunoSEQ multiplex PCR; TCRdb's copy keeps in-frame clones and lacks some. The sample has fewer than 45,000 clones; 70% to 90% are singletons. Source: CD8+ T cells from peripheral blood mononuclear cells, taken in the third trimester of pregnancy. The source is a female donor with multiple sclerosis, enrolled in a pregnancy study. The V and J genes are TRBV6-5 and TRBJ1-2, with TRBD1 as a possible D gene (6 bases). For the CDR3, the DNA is TGTGCCAGCAGTTACGCAGGGGAAGACTATGGCTACACCTTC. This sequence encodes CASSYAGEDYGYTF.